This TCR beta chain was captured by sequencing in a study of blood T cells in healthy people across ages. Study-wide results and caveats: A roughly linear fall in TCR beta diversity per million T cells was seen with increasing age.

This clonotype showed up just a few times. Its antigen is currently unknown. The CDR3 totals 14 residues. Germline values: CDR1 SQVTM, CDR2 ANQGSEA. With V trimmed by 6 bases and J by 6 bases, 7 bases remained unmatched. Alongside a J-beta primer mix, a sample-barcoded 5' primer served in a second PCR lasting about 6 to 12 cycles. TCRdb passed the 5' RACE reads through MiXCR, listing each CDR3 protein once. The sample carries approximately 1.5 million distinct CDR3 sequences, around 36% recorded once. Per-sample PBMC isolation yielded at least 6.5 million cells. Sequenced input: blood. The receptor's source is a woman aged 25 to 45 in good health. The chain combines TRBV29-1 with TRBJ2-1; TRBD2 matches at 11 bases. The CDR3 DNA reads TGCAGCGTCCATACTAGCGGGAGACGCAATGAGCAGTTCTTC. Translated, it gives CSVHTSGRRNEQFF.